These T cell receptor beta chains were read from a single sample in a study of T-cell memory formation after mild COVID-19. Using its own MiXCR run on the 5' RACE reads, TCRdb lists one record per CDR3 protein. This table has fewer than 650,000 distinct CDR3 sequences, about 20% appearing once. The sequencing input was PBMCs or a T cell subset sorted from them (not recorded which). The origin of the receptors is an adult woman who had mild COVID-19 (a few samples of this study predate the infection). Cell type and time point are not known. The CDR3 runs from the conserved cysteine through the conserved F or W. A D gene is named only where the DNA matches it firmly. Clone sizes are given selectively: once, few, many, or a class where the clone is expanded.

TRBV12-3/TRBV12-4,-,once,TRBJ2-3,CASSFEPTDTQYF,TGTGCCAGCAGTTTTGAGCCCACAGATACGCAGTATTTT
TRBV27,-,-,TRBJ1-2,CASWTAGGYGYTF,TGTGCCAGCTGGACAGCGGGCGGCTATGGCTACACCTTC
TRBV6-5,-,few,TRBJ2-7,CASTSGDLVYEQYF,TGTGCCAGTACCTCAGGGGATCTGGTCTACGAGCAGTACTTC
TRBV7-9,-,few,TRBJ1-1,CASSTQDGMNTEAFF,TGTGCCAGCAGTACCCAGGACGGAATGAACACTGAAGCTTTCTTT
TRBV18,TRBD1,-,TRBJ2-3,CASSQGQGAPTDTQYF,TGTGCCAGCTCACAGGGACAGGGGGCGCCCACAGATACGCAGTATTTT
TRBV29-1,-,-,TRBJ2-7,CSVHKGYEQYF,TGCAGCGTCCACAAGGGCTACGAGCAGTACTTC
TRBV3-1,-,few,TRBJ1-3,CASSQGYGRTISGNTIYF,TGTGCCAGCAGCCAAGGGTATGGCAGGACTATCTCTGGAAACACCATATATTTT
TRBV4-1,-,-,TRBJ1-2,CASSQVGRVGGYTF,TGCGCCAGCAGCCAAGTGGGCAGGGTGGGAGGCTACACCTTC
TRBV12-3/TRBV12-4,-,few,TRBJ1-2,CASSPYGMGEAGYTF,TGTGCCAGCAGCCCTTATGGAATGGGGGAGGCCGGCTACACCTTC
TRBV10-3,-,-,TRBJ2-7,CAISEKLKSYEQYF,TGTGCCATCAGTGAGAAACTGAAATCCTACGAGCAGTACTTC
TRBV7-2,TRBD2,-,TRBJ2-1,CASSVRGYRLAGNNEQFF,TGTGCCAGCAGCGTTAGAGGGTATCGCCTAGCGGGCAACAATGAGCAGTTCTTC
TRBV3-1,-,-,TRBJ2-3,CASSQEEDTQYF,TGTGCCAGCAGCCAAGAAGAGGATACGCAGTATTTT
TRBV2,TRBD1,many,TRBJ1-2,CASRPTGAGYTF,TGTGCCAGCAGACCGACAGGGGCTGGCTACACCTTC
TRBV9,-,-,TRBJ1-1,CASSVGGAQSQAFF,TGTGCCAGCAGCGTAGGCGGGGCACAGAGCCAAGCTTTCTTT
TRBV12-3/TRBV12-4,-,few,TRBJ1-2,CASSLSAGVANYGYTF,TGTGCCAGCAGTTTGAGTGCAGGGGTAGCTAACTATGGCTACACCTTC
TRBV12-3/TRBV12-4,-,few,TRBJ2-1,CASSLEPPGVGLNNEQFF,TGTGCCAGCAGTTTAGAACCCCCCGGAGTGGGTCTCAATAATGAGCAGTTCTTC
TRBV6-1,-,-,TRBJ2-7,CASYGPTSYEQYF,TGTGCCAGCTACGGTCCCACCTCCTACGAGCAGTACTTC
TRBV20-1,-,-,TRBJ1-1,CSATRSQNTEAFF,TGCAGTGCCACCCGGAGCCAGAACACTGAAGCTTTCTTT
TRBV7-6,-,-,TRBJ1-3,CASSLAADGNTIYF,TGTGCCAGCAGCTTAGCCGCGGATGGAAACACCATATATTTT
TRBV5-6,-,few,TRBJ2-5,CASSFFGAAIGVTQYF,TGTGCCAGCAGCTTCTTCGGGGCAGCAATAGGGGTGACCCAGTACTTC
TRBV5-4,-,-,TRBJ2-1,CASSLGESGDEQFF,TGTGCCAGCAGCTTGGGGGAATCGGGGGATGAGCAGTTCTTC
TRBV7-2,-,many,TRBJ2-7,CASSPGPDYEQYF,TGTGCCAGCAGCCCCGGGCCCGACTACGAGCAGTACTTC
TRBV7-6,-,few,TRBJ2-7,CASSLALGGAQYF,TGTGCCAGCAGCTTAGCGTTGGGCGGGGCGCAGTACTTC
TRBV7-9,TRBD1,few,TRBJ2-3,CASSSGTGPDTQYF,TGTGCCAGCAGTTCCGGGACAGGACCAGATACGCAGTATTTT
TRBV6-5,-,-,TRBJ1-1,CASTNQGKAFF,TGTGCCAGCACCAACCAGGGTAAAGCTTTCTTT
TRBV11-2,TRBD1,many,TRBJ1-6,CASSPGQGYSPLHF,TGTGCCAGCAGCCCGGGACAGGGGTATTCACCCCTCCACTTT
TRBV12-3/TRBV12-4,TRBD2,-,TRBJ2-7,CASRESSGSYEQYF,TGTGCCAGCAGGGAATCTAGCGGCTCCTACGAGCAGTACTTC
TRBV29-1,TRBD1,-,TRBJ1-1,CTVTGGFEAFF,TGCACCGTTACAGGGGGCTTTGAAGCTTTCTTT
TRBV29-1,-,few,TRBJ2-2,CSVSALNTGELFF,TGCAGCGTTTCCGCCCTGAACACCGGGGAGCTGTTTTTT
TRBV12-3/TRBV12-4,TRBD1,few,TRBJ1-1,CASSLGDSPTEAFF,TGTGCCAGCAGTTTAGGGGACAGTCCAACTGAAGCTTTCTTT
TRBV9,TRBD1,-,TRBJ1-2,CASSVVGEWDSGYTF,TGTGCCAGCAGCGTAGTGGGTGAATGGGACAGTGGCTACACCTTC
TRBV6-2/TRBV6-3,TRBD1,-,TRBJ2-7,CASDRGQGARNEQYF,TGTGCCAGCGACCGGGGACAGGGGGCGCGGAACGAGCAGTACTTC
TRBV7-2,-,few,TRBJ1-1,CASSNLQGRTEAFF,TGTGCCAGCAGCAACTTACAGGGAAGGACTGAAGCTTTCTTT
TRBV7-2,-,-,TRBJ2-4,CASSLDRTAKNIQYF,TGTGCCAGCAGCTTAGACAGGACTGCCAAAAACATTCAGTACTTC
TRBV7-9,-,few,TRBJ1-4,CASSLEEFNEKLFF,TGTGCCAGCAGCTTAGAAGAGTTTAATGAAAAACTGTTTTTT
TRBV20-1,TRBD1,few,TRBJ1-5,CSARGTGGPNQPQHF,TGCAGTGCTAGGGGGACAGGGGGCCCCAATCAGCCCCAGCATTTT
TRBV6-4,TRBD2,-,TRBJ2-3,CASSDTSGGSDTQYF,TGTGCCAGCAGTGACACTAGCGGGGGATCAGATACGCAGTATTTT
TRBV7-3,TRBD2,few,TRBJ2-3,CASSTEGARGAIDTQYF,TGTGCCAGCAGCACCGAGGGCGCGCGGGGGGCTATAGATACGCAGTATTTT
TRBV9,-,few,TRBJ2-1,CASSVDGEPYNEQFF,TGTGCCAGCAGCGTAGACGGGGAGCCCTACAATGAGCAGTTCTTC
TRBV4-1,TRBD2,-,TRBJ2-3,CASSPNLSGSWNTQYF,TGCGCCAGCAGCCCCAACCTCAGCGGGAGCTGGAATACGCAGTATTTT
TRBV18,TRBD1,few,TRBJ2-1,CASSPQQGDEQFF,TGTGCCAGCTCACCACAGCAGGGGGATGAGCAGTTCTTC
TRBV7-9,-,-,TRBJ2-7,CVTRAVSYEQYF,TGTGTCACTAGAGCTGTCTCCTACGAGCAGTACTTC
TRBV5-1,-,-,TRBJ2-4,CASSLGYRGNIQYF,TGCGCCAGCAGCTTGGGATACAGAGGAAACATTCAGTACTTC